Below are 23 T cell receptor beta chains sequenced from a single sample in a study of identical twins. TCRdb itself ran the 5' RACE reads through MiXCR, one entry per CDR3 protein. Of just under 650,000 distinct CDR3 sequences in the sample, roughly 7.1% were seen once. The same data also went into a second study, on yellow fever vaccine responses in identical twins.

Sequencing was carried out using PBMCs. All receptors come from a woman aged 18-29 years in good health.

The table lists this clonotype with many counts. The chain couples TRBV6-4 to TRBJ2-1, with TRBD1 matching 9 bases. V lost 4 bases and J lost 8; bases outside the gene matches: 6. Per the germline V gene, CDR1 is MRHNA and CDR2 is SNTAGT. This CDR3 has 14 residues. The CDR3 protein is CASSATTGGDEQFF. CDR3 bases: TGTGCCAGCAGTGCTACAACAGGGGGCGATGAGCAGTTCTTC.

The chain recombines TRBV28 with TRBJ2-5, with D perhaps matching TRBD1 or TRBD2 (5 bases each). The CDR3 loop spans 16 amino acids. V lost 5 bases to trimming and J lost 0 bases, with 16 bases between them. Germline V lookup: CDR1 MDHEN, CDR2 SYDVKM. Written as DNA, the CDR3 is TGTGCCAGCAGTCCCCCGGGACGGTCGTACCAAGAGACCCAGTACTTC. It yields the protein CASSPPGRSYQETQYF.

This chain joins TRBV13 and TRBJ1-4; a possible D gene is TRBD1 (6 bases). CDR3 length: 19 residues. V lost 4 bases and J 3 bases, leaving 24 bases between the germline ends. Germline V gives CDR1 PRHDT, CDR2 FYEKMQ (reference sequence). The CDR3 protein is CASSSGAGRFRNANEKLFF. CDR3 bases: TGTGCCAGCAGCTCAGGGGCAGGGCGGTTTCGGAATGCTAATGAAAAACTGTTTTTT. The full variable domain, with the rest looked up from reference TRBV13 and TRBJ1-4, is AAGVIQSPRHLIKEKRETATLKCYPIPRHDTVYWYQQGPGQDPQFLISFYEKMQSDKGSIPDRFSAQQFSDYHSELNMSSLELGDSALYFCASSSGAGRFRNANEKLFFGSGTQLSVL.

This clonotype was seen repeatedly, ten times or more. The chain employs TRBV10-3 and TRBJ2-5, with TRBD2 identical over 12 bases. Germline lookup yields CDR1 ENHRY and CDR2 SYGVKD. There are 17 residues in the CDR3. Trimming at V came to 6 bases and at J to 1 base, leaving 9 bases not matched to a gene. DNA of the CDR3: TGTGCCATCAGCGAACCACTAGCGGGAGGCTCCCAAGAGACCCAGTACTTC. Its protein is CAISEPLAGGSQETQYF.

This clonotype has at least ten counts. V usage is TRBV12-3 or TRBV12-4 and J usage is TRBJ1-2; a weak D match, TRBD1 (5 bases). The CDR3 is 12 amino acids. V lost 6 bases and J 8 bases, leaving 13 bases between the germline ends. The CDR3 protein is CASSLKGSGYTF. Here the CDR3 DNA reads TGTGCCAGCAGCCTCAAGGGGAGCGGCTACACCTTC.

This chain links TRBV7-3 with TRBJ2-7, with 7 positions matching TRBD1. J was trimmed by 5 bases and V by 5 bases; bases with no gene match: 9. Germline V gene data show CDR1 as SGHTA and CDR2 as FQGTGA. The CDR3 has 14 amino acids. The CDR3 sequence is CASSVTGLIDEQYF. In DNA, the CDR3 is TGTGCCAGCAGCGTGACAGGGCTAATCGACGAGCAGTACTTC.

This clonotype was detected ten times or more. The V and J genes are TRBV5-1 and TRBJ1-1; no clear D. The germline gives CDR1 SGHRS, CDR2 YFSETQ. Trimming stripped 0 bases from V and 1 base from J, with 7 bases between. This CDR3 is 14 amino acids long. The CDR3 loop is CASSLVGSNTEAFF. As DNA, the CDR3 is TGCGCCAGCAGCTTGGTGGGATCGAACACTGAAGCTTTCTTT. The full variable domain, with the rest looked up from reference TRBV5-1 and TRBJ1-1, is KAGVTQTPRYLIKTRGQQVTLSCSPISGHRSVSWYQQTPGQGLQFLFEYFSETQRNKGNFPGRFSGRQFSNSRSEMNVSTLELGDSALYLCASSLVGSNTEAFFGQGTRLTVV.

The J gene is TRBJ2-5, the V gene TRBV6-5; D gene ambiguous. Germline values: CDR1 MNHEY, CDR2 SVGAGI. The V end was cut by 2 bases, the J end by 2 bases, with 12 bases between. This CDR3 spans 15 amino acids. CDR3 region: CASSYRMDGQETQYF. The DNA for the CDR3 is TGTGCCAGCAGTTACCGCATGGACGGGCAAGAGACCCAGTACTTC.

This clonotype has just a few counts. The chain recombines TRBV20-1 with TRBJ2-1; possibly TRBD1 or TRBD2 for D (7 bases each). V lost 6 bases, J lost 10 bases, and 19 bases lay in between. The V gene's germline CDR1 is DFQATT and CDR2 SNEGSKA (reference sequence). CDR3 length: 13 amino acids. The CDR3 reads CSAQGGRLAEQFF. The CDR3 coding sequence is TGCAGTGCCCAGGGGGGGAGACTAGCCGAGCAGTTCTTC.

This clonotype was seen repeatedly, ten times or more. The rearrangement links TRBV3-1 to TRBJ2-5; the match to TRBD2 covers 11 bases. The V segment lost 7 bases and the J segment 1 base; nucleotides outside the gene matches: 2. CDR1 LGHDT and CDR2 YNNKEL come from the germline V gene (reference sequence). CDR3 length: 14 residues. The DNA for the CDR3 is TGTGCCAGCACCCTAGCGGGAGGCCAAGAGACCCAGTACTTC. This gives the protein CASTLAGGQETQYF.

This clonotype was seen ten or more times. The chain employs TRBV29-1 and TRBJ2-7, with 14 bases that match TRBD2. The germline gives CDR1 SQVTM, CDR2 ANQGSEA. This CDR3 region has 15 residues. J lost 5 bases, V lost 4 bases, and 7 bases had no gene match. CDR3 sequence: CSVVGGTSGSNEQYF. The CDR3 DNA reads TGCAGCGTTGTGGGGGGGACTAGCGGGAGTAACGAGCAGTACTTC.

V and J are TRBV28 and TRBJ2-3, with D tentatively TRBD2 (6 bases). The CDR3 spans 16 residues. The germline V gene has CDR1 MDHEN and CDR2 SYDVKM. The V gene lost 5 bases and the J gene lost 8 bases, with 23 bases spanning the gap. The CDR3 DNA reads as TGTGCCAGCAGTCAAGAGGGCTGGGCCCTGGGGGGTACGCAGTATTTT. The encoded protein is CASSQEGWALGGTQYF.

As regards this clonotype: A read error may produce the germline difference seen at one junction end. The chain employs TRBV3-1 and TRBJ2-1; 7 nucleotides align to TRBD2. Germline lookup yields CDR1 LGHDT and CDR2 YNNKEL (reference sequence). This CDR3 spans 15 amino acids. The CDR3 spells CAGSQDRTSGTEQFF. In DNA form, the CDR3 reads TGTGCCGGCAGCCAAGACCGGACTAGTGGTACTGAGCAGTTCTTC.

This sequence joins TRBV29-1 and TRBJ1-1; maybe TRBD1 (6 bases). The CDR3 length is 13 residues. Trimming cost V 4 bases and J 3 bases, with 12 bases left between them. Germline loops: CDR1 SQVTM, CDR2 ANQGSEA. The DNA of the CDR3 is TGCAGCGTTGGGGGGCCCGGGGACACTGAAGCTTTCTTT. Encoded protein: CSVGGPGDTEAFF.

This clonotype has just a few counts. V gene TRBV12-3 or TRBV12-4 combines with J gene TRBJ2-1; 8 nucleotides match TRBD2. Unmatched junction bases numbered 16, after V lost 4 bases and J lost 2 bases. CDR3 length equals 19 residues. As DNA, the CDR3 is TGTGCCAGCAGTTCGGCCGGGGCGGGGGGCCCGCCGCCCTACAATGAGCAGTTCTTC. This gives the protein CASSSAGAGGPPPYNEQFF.

This clonotype has ten or more counts. V and J are TRBV29-1 and TRBJ2-1; D perhaps matches TRBD2 (5 bases). This CDR3 spans 13 amino acids. Germline values: CDR1 SQVTM, CDR2 ANQGSEA. With 4 bases removed from V and 2 bases from J, the gap between germline ends came to 9 bases. Written as DNA, the CDR3 is TGCAGCGTTGTGAGGGCAGCCTACAATGAGCAGTTCTTC. Translation gives CSVVRAAYNEQFF.

This clonotype was counted many times. This chain joins TRBV12-3 or TRBV12-4 and TRBJ1-6, with a weak D call TRBD1 (5 bases). This CDR3 is 14 amino acids long. With 3 bases removed from V and 9 bases from J, the gap between germline ends came to 12 bases. This chain's CDR3 is CASSLGDRGSPLHF. The CDR3 nucleotides are TGTGCCAGCAGTTTGGGGGACCGGGGTTCACCCCTCCACTTT.

This clonotype has just a few counts. The chain employs TRBV11-2 and TRBJ1-3, with 7 positions matching TRBD1. Germline V lookup: CDR1 SGHAT, CDR2 FQNNGV. The J segment lost 4 bases and the V segment lost 1 base, leaving 7 bases of the junction unmatched. The CDR3 spans 16 residues. CDR3 bases: TGTGCCAGCAGCTTAGTGGCTGGGACAGCGGGAAACACCATATATTTT. Translating gives CASSLVAGTAGNTIYF.

The chain combines TRBV6-1 with TRBJ1-2, with D uncertain. The CDR3 has 15 amino acids. V was clipped by 7 bases and J by 0 bases, with 15 bases between them. From germline, CDR1 is MNHNS and CDR2 SASEGT. CDR3 amino acids: CASKNTQSANYGYTF. CDR3 in DNA: TGTGCCAGCAAGAATACGCAGTCCGCTAACTATGGCTACACCTTC.

The CDR3 bases are TGTGCCATCACCCGGGAGTCTAGCACAGATACGCAGTATTTT. Encoded protein: CAITRESSTDTQYF. The chain joins TRBV10-3 to TRBJ2-3; tentative D call: TRBD2 (6 bases). Germline V gene data show CDR1 as ENHRY and CDR2 as SYGVKD. The CDR3 is 14 residues long. The V gene lost 7 bases and the J gene lost 0 bases, with 11 bases spanning the gap.

There are a few counts of this clonotype. The chain carries TRBV20-1 and TRBJ2-2; D unresolved. The CDR3 consists of 14 residues. Germline CDR1 reads DFQATT; CDR2 reads SNEGSKA (reference sequence). V was cut by 3 bases and J by 3 bases, with 11 bases left in between. This chain's CDR3 is CSASWTAYTGELFF. Here the CDR3 DNA reads TGCAGTGCTAGTTGGACGGCTTACACCGGGGAGCTGTTTTTT.

This chain connects TRBV5-1 to TRBJ2-5; 11 bases are shared with TRBD2. The germline V gene encodes CDR1 SGHRS and CDR2 YFSETQ. After removal of 1 base from V and 1 base from J, the junction contained 6 bases not matched to a gene. This CDR3 region has 17 residues. The CDR3 loop is CASSLLLAGEGQETQYF. Here the CDR3 DNA reads TGCGCCAGCAGCTTGCTACTAGCGGGAGAGGGCCAAGAGACCCAGTACTTC.

This clonotype was counted ten times or more. The chain joins TRBV7-6 to TRBJ1-2; D possibly corresponds to TRBD1 (5 bases). Germline CDR1 and CDR2: SGHVS and FNYEAQ. The ends were cut back, 5 bases at V and 2 bases at J, with 9 bases in the middle. This CDR3 region has 13 residues. This chain's CDR3 is CASSARGNYGYTF. The CDR3 DNA reads as TGTGCCAGCAGCGCGAGGGGCAACTATGGCTACACCTTC.